This T cell receptor (beta chain) was obtained from a study of cytomegalovirus exposure and HLA in healthy donors. Study-wide background: Genetic ancestry analysis placed approximately 78% of the 300 to 500 donors that were genotyped in the Caucasian-associated cluster.

Trimming cost V 3 bases and J 5 bases; bases outside gene matches: 9. The CDR3 is 15 amino acids. Per germline, CDR1 MDHEN and CDR2 SYDVKM. This clone appeared once. The target antigen is unknown. The PCR ran on 60 Vbeta and 13 Jbeta primers. TCRdb keeps only in-frame clones here, not all; method: immunoSEQ multiplex PCR. The sample lists over 90,000 clones, around 65% occurring once. Notes on the study in general: TCR beta chain V- and J-gene trimming was linked, in a later analysis, to a missense variant in DCLRE1C. The study found most TCR sequences rare, yet found some public TCRs in many donors.

This TCR derives from a woman aged 50 to 65 in good health and CMV-seronegative. The sequenced sample was PBMCs. The gene calls are TRBV28 and TRBJ2-7; 8 positions agree with TRBD2. CDR3 sequence reads: CASSFSGSGSHEQYF. The DNA for the CDR3 is TGTGCCAGCAGTTTTTCGGGAAGCGGGAGCCACGAGCAGTACTTC.